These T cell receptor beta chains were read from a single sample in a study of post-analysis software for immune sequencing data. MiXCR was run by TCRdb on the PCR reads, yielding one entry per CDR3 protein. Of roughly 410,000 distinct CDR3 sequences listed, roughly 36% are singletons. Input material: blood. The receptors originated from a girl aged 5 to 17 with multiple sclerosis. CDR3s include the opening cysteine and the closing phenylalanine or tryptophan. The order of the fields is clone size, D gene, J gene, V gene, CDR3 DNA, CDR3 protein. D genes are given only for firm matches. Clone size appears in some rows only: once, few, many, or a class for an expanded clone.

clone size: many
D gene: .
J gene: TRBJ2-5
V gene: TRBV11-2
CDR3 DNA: TGTGCCAGCAGCTTAAGGAGGCAAGAGACCCAGTACTTC
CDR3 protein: CASSLRRQETQYF

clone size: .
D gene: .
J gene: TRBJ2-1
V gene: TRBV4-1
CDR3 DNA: TGCGCCAGCAGCCTAGTAAGGCGGGGATACTACAATGAGCAGTTCTTC
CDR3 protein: CASSLVRRGYYNEQFF

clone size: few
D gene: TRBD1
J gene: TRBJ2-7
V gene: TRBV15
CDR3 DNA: TGTGCCACCAGCAGAATATTGGGGCAGGGGGAATACGAGCAGTACTTC
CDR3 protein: CATSRILGQGEYEQYF

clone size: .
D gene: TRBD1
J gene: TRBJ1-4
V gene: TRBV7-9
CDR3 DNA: TGTGCCAGCAGCTACCGGGTATGGACAGGTGAAAAACTGTTTTTT
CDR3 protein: CASSYRVWTGEKLFF

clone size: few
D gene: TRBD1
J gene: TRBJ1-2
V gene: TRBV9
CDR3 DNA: TGTGCCAGCAGCCCTAGGACAGGGGGAATCTATGGCTACACCTTC
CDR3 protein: CASSPRTGGIYGYTF

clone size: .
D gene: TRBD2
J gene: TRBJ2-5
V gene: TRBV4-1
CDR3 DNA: TGCGCCAGCAGCCGGACTAGCGGGGGGGCATTTGAGGAGACCCAGTACTTC
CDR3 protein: CASSRTSGGAFEETQYF

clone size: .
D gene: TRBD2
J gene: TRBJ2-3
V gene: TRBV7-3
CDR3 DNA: TGTGCCAGCAGCTACCGACTAGCGGGGGGGCTGAGCACAGATACGCAGTATTTT
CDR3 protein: CASSYRLAGGLSTDTQYF

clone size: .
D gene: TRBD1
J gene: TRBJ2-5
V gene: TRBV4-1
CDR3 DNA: TGCGCCAGCAGTCCCACAGGGGAAGAGACCCAGTACTTC
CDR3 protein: CASSPTGEETQYF

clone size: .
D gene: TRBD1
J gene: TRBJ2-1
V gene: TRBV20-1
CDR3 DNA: TGCAGTGCTAGTAGTTTGTGGGACAGGTCAAATGAGCAGTTCTTC
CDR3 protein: CSASSLWDRSNEQFF

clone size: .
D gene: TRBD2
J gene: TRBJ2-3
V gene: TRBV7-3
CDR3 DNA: TGTGCCAGCAGCTTAACGATGATAGCGGGGGGGGATACGCAGTATTTT
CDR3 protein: CASSLTMIAGGDTQYF

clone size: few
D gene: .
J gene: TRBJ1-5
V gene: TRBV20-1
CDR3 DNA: TGCAGTGCTGGGCGATCTGGGGGTCAGCCCCAGCATTTT
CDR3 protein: CSAGRSGGQPQHF

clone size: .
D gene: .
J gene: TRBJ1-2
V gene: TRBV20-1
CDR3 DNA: TGCAGTGCTAGGGAAGTGCTTGGGACACAAGGATTCAGGGGAGGCTACACCTTC
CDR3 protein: CSAREVLGTQGFRGGYTF

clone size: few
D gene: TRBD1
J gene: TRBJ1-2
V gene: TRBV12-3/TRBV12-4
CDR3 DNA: TGTGCCAGCACCACCCAGCGTGGGACAGGGGGGAACTATGGCTGCACCTTC
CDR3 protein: CASTTQRGTGGNYGCTF

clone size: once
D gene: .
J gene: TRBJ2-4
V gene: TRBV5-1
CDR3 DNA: TGCGCCAGCAGCTTGGGCCCCACTCGGGAAAACATTCAGTACTTC
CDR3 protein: CASSLGPTRENIQYF

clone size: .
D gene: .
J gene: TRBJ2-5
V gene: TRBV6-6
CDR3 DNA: TGTGCCAGCAGTTACGCCGGGACCTTGGGGGGAGAGACCCAGTACTTC
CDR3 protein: CASSYAGTLGGETQYF

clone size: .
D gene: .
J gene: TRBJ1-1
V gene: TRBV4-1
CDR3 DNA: TGCGCCAGCAGCCAAGTCAGGGTTACTGGAGCTTTCTTT
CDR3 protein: CASSQVRVTGAFF

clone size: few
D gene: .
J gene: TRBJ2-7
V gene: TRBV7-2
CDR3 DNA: TGTGCCAGCAGCTATGGGGACACAAAACGGGAGCAGTACTTC
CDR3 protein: CASSYGDTKREQYF

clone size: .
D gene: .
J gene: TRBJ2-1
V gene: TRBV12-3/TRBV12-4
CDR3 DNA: TGTGCCAGCAGCCGACAGATACCTAAAAACAATGAGCAGTTCTTC
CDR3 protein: CASSRQIPKNNEQFF

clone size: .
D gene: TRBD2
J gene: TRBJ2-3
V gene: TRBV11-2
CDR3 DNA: TGTGCCAGCAGCTTTTCTAGCGGTTACACAGATACGCAGTATTTT
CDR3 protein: CASSFSSGYTDTQYF

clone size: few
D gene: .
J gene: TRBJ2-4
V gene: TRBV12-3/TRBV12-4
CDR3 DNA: TGTGCCAGCAGTCCCCCCCTAGGTAGGGAGAAAGCCAAAAACATTCAATACTTC
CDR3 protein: CASSPPLGREKAKNIQYF

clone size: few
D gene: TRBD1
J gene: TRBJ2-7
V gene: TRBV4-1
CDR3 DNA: TGCGCCAGCAGCGACATATCCGGGACAGGGGTCCGTATTGCCTACGAGCAGTACTTC
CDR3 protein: CASSDISGTGVRIAYEQYF

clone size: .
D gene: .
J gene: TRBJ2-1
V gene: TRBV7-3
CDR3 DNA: TGTGCCAGCAGCTCCCGGCCAGGGCCTTTTAATGAGCAGTTCTTC
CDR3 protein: CASSSRPGPFNEQFF

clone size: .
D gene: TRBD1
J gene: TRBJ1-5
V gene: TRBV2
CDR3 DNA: TGTGCCAGCACCCGCTCGGACAGGGCTAATCAGCCCCAGCATTTT
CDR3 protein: CASTRSDRANQPQHF

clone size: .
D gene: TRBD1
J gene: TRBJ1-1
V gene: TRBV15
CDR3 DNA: TGTGCCACCAGCAGATATGGGACAGGAAGCCCTGAAGCTTTCTTT
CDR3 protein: CATSRYGTGSPEAFF

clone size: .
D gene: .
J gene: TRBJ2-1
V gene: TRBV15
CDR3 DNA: TGTGCCACCAGCAGGATGGGGACGGGGGGCTATGAGCAGTTCTTC
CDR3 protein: CATSRMGTGGYEQFF

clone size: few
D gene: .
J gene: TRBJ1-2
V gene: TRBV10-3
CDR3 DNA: TGTGCCATCAGAGAAGAAATAAAGGCCTATGGCTACACCTTC
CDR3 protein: CAIREEIKAYGYTF

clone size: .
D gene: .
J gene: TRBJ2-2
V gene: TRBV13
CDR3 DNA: TGTGCCAGCAGCTTTATCCACACCGGGGAGCTGTTTTTT
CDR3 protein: CASSFIHTGELFF

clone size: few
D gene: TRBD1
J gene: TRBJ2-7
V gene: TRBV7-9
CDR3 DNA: TGTGCCATTCTCCGGGACAGGCCCTCCTACGAGCAGTACTTC
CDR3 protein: CAILRDRPSYEQYF

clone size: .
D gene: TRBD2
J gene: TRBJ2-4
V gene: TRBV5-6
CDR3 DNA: TGTGCCAGCAGCACGGGAGCGGGGGGTGGCAAAAACATCCAGTACTTC
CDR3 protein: CASSTGAGGGKNIQYF

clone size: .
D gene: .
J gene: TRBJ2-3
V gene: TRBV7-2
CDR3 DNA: TGTGCCAGCAGACCGAGATCCTGGGGGGGGCAAACAGATACGCAGTATTTT
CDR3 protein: CASRPRSWGGQTDTQYF

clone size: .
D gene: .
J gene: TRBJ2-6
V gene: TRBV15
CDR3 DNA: TGTGCCACCAGCAGAGATAGGTCTGGGGCCAACGTCCTGACTTTC
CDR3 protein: CATSRDRSGANVLTF

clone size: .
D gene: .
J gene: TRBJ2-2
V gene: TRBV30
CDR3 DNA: TGTGCCTGGAGAGGGGCCGGGGAGCTGTTTTTT
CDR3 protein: CAWRGAGELFF

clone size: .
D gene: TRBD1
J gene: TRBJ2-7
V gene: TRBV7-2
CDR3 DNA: TGTGCCAGCAGCTTAGCAAGGACAGGAGAAGCGCAGGAGCAGTACTTC
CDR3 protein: CASSLARTGEAQEQYF

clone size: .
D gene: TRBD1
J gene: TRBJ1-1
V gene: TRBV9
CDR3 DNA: TGTGCCAGCAGCGTACAGGGGGTATCTGAAGCTTTCTTT
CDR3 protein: CASSVQGVSEAFF

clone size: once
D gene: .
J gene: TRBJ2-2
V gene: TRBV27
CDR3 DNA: TGTGCCAGCAGTTTTTCGTGGACAGCCACCGGGGAGCTGTTTTTT
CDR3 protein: CASSFSWTATGELFF

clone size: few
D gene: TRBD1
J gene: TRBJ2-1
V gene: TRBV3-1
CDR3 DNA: TGTGCCAGCAGCCAACTGACAGGGTCCCCCTACAATGAGCAGTTCTTC
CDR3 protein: CASSQLTGSPYNEQFF

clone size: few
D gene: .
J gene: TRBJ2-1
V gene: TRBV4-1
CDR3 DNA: TGCGCCAGCAGCCAAGTAGGGAATGAGCAGTTCTTC
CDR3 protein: CASSQVGNEQFF

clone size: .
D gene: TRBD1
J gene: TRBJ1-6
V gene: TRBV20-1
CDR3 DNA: TGCAGTGCTAGAGCCCTGACAGGGAATTCACCCCTCCACTTT
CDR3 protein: CSARALTGNSPLHF

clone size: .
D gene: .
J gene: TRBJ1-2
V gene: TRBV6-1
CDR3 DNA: TGTGCCAGCAGTGAACGGGCAGGGGTTAACTATGGCTACACCTTC
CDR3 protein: CASSERAGVNYGYTF

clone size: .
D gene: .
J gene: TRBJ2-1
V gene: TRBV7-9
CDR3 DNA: TGTGCCAGCAGTTCGTTCGGGACGAGACTAGTGTCGCAGTTCTTC
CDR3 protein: CASSSFGTRLVSQFF

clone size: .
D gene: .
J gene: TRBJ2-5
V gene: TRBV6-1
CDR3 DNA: TGTGCCAGCAGTGTTGGACGGGATGAAGAGACCCAGTACTTC
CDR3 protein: CASSVGRDEETQYF